The present T cell receptor (beta chain) was sequenced within a study of T cells after yellow fever vaccination. TCRdb reprocessed the 5' RACE reads with MiXCR, giving one entry per CDR3 protein. The table records hundreds of thousands of distinct CDR3 sequences, 17% of them present only once. This CDR3 region has 14 residues. The J segment lost 5 bases and the V segment lost 9 bases, leaving 10 bases of the junction unmatched. This sequence was found in a man aged 18 to 35 who received the YFV17D yellow fever vaccine. This sample comprised PBMCs, obtained about 5 days after the first yellow fever vaccination. The chain uses TRBV12-3 or TRBV12-4 and TRBJ1-3; 7 nucleotides align to TRBD1. The CDR3 DNA sequence: TGTGCCAGTGCGATACAGGGGCAAAGAAACACCATATATTTT. It encodes CASAIQGQRNTIYF.